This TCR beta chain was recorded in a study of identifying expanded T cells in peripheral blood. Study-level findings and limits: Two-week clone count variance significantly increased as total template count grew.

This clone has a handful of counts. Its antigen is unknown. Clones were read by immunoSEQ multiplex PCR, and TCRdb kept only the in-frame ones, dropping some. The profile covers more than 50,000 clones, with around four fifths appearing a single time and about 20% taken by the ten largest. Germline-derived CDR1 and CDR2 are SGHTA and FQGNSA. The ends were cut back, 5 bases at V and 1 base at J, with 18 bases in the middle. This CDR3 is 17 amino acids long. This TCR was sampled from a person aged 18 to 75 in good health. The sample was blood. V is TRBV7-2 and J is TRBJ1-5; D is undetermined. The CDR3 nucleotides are TGTGCCAGCAGCCTAGGGAAGGGTCCCTCGAGCAATCAGCCCCAGCATTTT. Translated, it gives CASSLGKGPSSNQPQHF.